The 8 T cell receptor beta chains given below trace back to one sample, sequenced in a study of blood T cells in healthy people across ages. Then a second PCR, running roughly 7 to 11 cycles, was carried out with a sample-barcoded 5' primer and a J-beta primer mix. TCRdb processed the 5' RACE reads anew with MiXCR; each CDR3 protein has one entry. This table has about 760,000 distinct CDR3 sequences, just under 25% appearing once. These data are also associated with another study on T cells of mothers and their children.

What was sequenced was blood. Receptors originate from a boy between 5 and 17 years old in good health.

This clonotype was seen repeatedly, ten times or more. The gene calls are TRBV7-8 and TRBJ2-1; D gene unclear. This CDR3 spans 16 amino acids. The germline CDR1 and CDR2 sequences are SGHVS and FQNEAQ. V gave up 3 bases and J gave up 0 bases, with 12 bases separating them. CDR3 DNA: TGTGCCAGCAGCTTTGGACGGGCGAGCTCCTACAATGAGCAGTTCTTC. Residues: CASSFGRASSYNEQFF.

The chain links TRBV12-3 or TRBV12-4 to TRBJ2-5; 7 bases match TRBD2. The end of the DNA fits TRBJ2-7 better, so the J call may be wrong. The CDR3 extends over 13 amino acids. The CDR3 loop reads CASGWGGDYEQYF. CDR3 nucleotide sequence: TGTGCCAGCGGGTGGGGAGGGGACTACGAGCAGTACTTC.

This clonotype was counted between two and nine times. V is TRBV20-1 and J is TRBJ1-4; TRBD1 might be the D (6 bases). Germline CDR1 reads DFQATT; CDR2 reads SNEGSKA (reference sequence). The CDR3 totals 13 residues. Deletions cut 6 bases from V and 7 bases from J, with 15 bases between. This chain's CDR3 is CSAERGAGEKLFF. The CDR3 DNA reads TGCAGTGCAGAAAGGGGGGCCGGTGAAAAACTGTTTTTT.

The chain couples TRBV4-2 to TRBJ1-2; the match to TRBD1 covers 9 bases. Germline CDR1 reads LGHNA; CDR2 reads YNFKEQ. The J segment lost 4 bases and the V segment lost 0 bases, leaving 15 bases of the junction unmatched. The CDR3 consists of 19 residues. CDR3 in amino acids: CASSQENSLPEQGAYGYTF. Here the CDR3 DNA reads TGTGCCAGCAGCCAAGAAAATAGCCTGCCCGAACAGGGGGCCTATGGCTACACCTTC.

The table lists this clonotype with a few counts. The chain employs TRBV4-2 and TRBJ2-7, with 8 bases identical to TRBD1. V was pared by 0 bases and J by 5 bases, with 6 bases of the junction left unmatched. The CDR3 covers 15 residues. In germline, CDR1 is LGHNA, CDR2 YNFKEQ. Written as DNA, the CDR3 is TGTGCCAGCAGCCAAGACAGGGGGCGCTTACACGAGCAGTACTTC. As protein: CASSQDRGRLHEQYF.

This clonotype showed up many times. The V and J genes are TRBV6-6 and TRBJ1-2, with 7 bases that match TRBD1. The CDR3 spans 15 residues. Per the germline V gene, CDR1 is MNHNY and CDR2 is SVGAGI (reference sequence). The trim removed 2 bases at V and 6 bases at J, leaving 9 bases unmatched. CDR3 loop: CASSYGRQGVDGYTF. The CDR3 DNA is TGTGCCAGCAGTTACGGTCGGCAGGGGGTAGATGGCTACACCTTC.

This clonotype has only a few counts. The chain couples TRBV12-3 or TRBV12-4 to TRBJ1-6; 8 bases match TRBD1. The CDR3 runs to 14 residues. J gave up 9 bases and V 5 bases, and 6 bases lay outside the gene matches. CDR3 DNA sequence: TGTGCCAGCAGTGTTCAGGGGGCGGGTTCACCCCTCCACTTT. Translation: CASSVQGAGSPLHF.

This clonotype was seen a few times. The chain couples TRBV3-1 to TRBJ2-5; D gene ambiguous. The CDR3 is made up of 14 amino acids. V dropped 1 base and J dropped 5 bases, with 11 bases sitting between them. The germline CDR1 and CDR2 sequences are LGHDT and YNNKEL (reference sequence). The CDR3 bases are TGTGCCAGCAGCCAAGGTGGGGTGGGGGAGACCCAGTACTTC. Amino acids: CASSQGGVGETQYF.